This T cell receptor (beta chain) is from a study of graft-versus-host responses after intestinal transplantation. Study context: Each transplant was multivisceral, liver-intestinal, or isolated intestinal.

The CDR3 extends over 14 amino acids. J gave up 5 bases and V 3 bases, and 6 bases lay outside the gene matches. CDR1 is MDHEN and CDR2 is SYDVKM in the germline V gene. On this clone itself: Its antigen is not known.

Produced via immunoSEQ multiplex PCR; TCRdb's table is partial and in-frame only. Found here are over 100,000 clones, 85% to 95% of them singletons; the top ten hold around 3%. Source: unstimulated CD8+ T cells sorted from spleen or lymph node cells, taken before intestinal transplant. The rearrangement joins TRBV28 to TRBJ2-7, with 8 nucleotides matching TRBD1. This clonotype originated in a human donor who received an intestinal transplant. The DNA of the CDR3 is TGTGCCAGCAGTTTGACAGGGGATCAAGACGAGCAGTACTTC. It is translated as CASSLTGDQDEQYF.